This T cell receptor beta chain was observed in a study of shared clonotypes between healthy human individuals (dated by TCRdb to about 2020). About the investigation overall: The cohort comprised two women and a few men aged 18 to 49 years. For each donor, CD4 naive and CD4 memory were each given three plates, CD8 naive was given two plates, and CD8 memory was given one plate. To estimate repertoire size and how much clonotype sharing occurs between individuals, the study deeply sequenced the blood TCR repertoires of five healthy adults. Different laboratories and diverse techniques were used to prepare libraries and sequence TCR repertoires, to increase sequencing depth and limit assay-specific biases. Leukapheresis yielded between about 0.9 and 9 billion PBMCs per donor. The investigation overall reported the following: About 5% of naive CD4, 3.5% of naive CD8, 2.3% of memory CD4, and over 0.35% of memory CD8 clonotypes were shared across several donors. The small number of donors limited the genetic and exposure-history diversity represented. Clonotypes shared by all four sorted-subset donors showed higher generation probabilities than non-shared clonotypes. Pairwise subsampling indicated that sequencing depth was expected to affect the degree of clonotype sharing among donors. Incomplete sequencing was indicated by rarefaction of sorted-subset datasets, despite the large sequencing depth. Larger estimated clonotype richness was generally found for naive subsets than for memory subsets. Sampling was restricted to blood, and TCR repertoires in tissue are likely to differ from TCR repertoires in blood.

TCR CDR3 regions were amplified from genomic DNA by multiplex PCR using the deep immunoSEQ assay. For each cell subset, the extracted genomic DNA was distributed evenly across all wells of several immunoSEQ 96-well plates, and each plate served as one replicate. For sorted subsets, about 210 ng of genomic DNA, equivalent to 30,000 or so T cell genomes, went into each replicate PCR. Purified libraries were quantified with a Qubit 3.0 fluorometer, sized on a Bioanalyzer 2100, and re-quantified with the KAPA Library Quantification kit. Each immunoSEQ 96-well plate was sequenced on its own single-read 150-cycle Illumina NextSeq 550 flow cell. The original pipeline was this. Because the immunoSEQ output included only junctional sequences and no quality scores, the filtering could not be the same as the filtering used for full-length reads. To assign V/J genes and CDR3, sequences were annotated against IMGT germline references using PyIR, a Python wrapper for IgBLAST v1.9. Reads were removed for weak V/J assignments (E-value above 1e-6), missing CDR3, stop codons, out-of-frame junctions, or ambiguous translated residues. A V3J clonotype was defined by an identical inferred V gene, J gene, and CDR3 amino acid sequence. Percentage overlap between repertoires was calculated by dividing the number of shared unique clonotypes by the size of the smaller repertoire. Repertoire richness was assessed with RTK rarefaction, the Chao1 estimator, and Recon v2.1 estimates of unobserved clonotypes. Generation probabilities for all TCRbeta clonotypes obtained by the gDNA method from a handful of donors were computed using OLGA. The table comes from immuneACCESS by way of TCRdb, which keeps in-frame sequences with V and J called. Part of the clones is missing from these tables; in studies checked, under half for an unresolved V gene and the rest for unknown reasons. The V and J calls and clone size were taken over from that table, and D and trimming were inferred from the DNA. Within this sample are approximately 2.1 million clones, with approximately 95% of them counted one time only. The ten largest clones take up under 0.45% of the sample.

Donors were healthy HIV-negative adults with no recently reported acute infections or vaccinations. All donors were Caucasian adults living in Nashville, Tennessee, USA. CD4+ T cells were enriched through magnetic negative selection, after which naive cells were positively selected on CD45RA and the remaining negative fraction served as the memory subset. After blood collection by leukapheresis, PBMCs were isolated using Ficoll-Histopaque density gradient centrifugation and then cryopreserved in the vapor phase of liquid nitrogen. Purity and quantity of every magnetically sorted T cell population were checked by analytical flow cytometry. Genomic DNA was isolated from every sorted fraction and measured by UV absorbance on a Nanodrop 2000c. In the germline V gene (reference sequence), CDR1 corresponds to MNHEY and CDR2 to SMNVEV. The CDR3, cysteine through phenylalanine, is 14 amino acids long. Here the CDR3 DNA is all that survives: 42 bases in frame from base 1. The germline ends are 17 bases apart after V is trimmed by 6 bases and J by 5 bases.

Concerning this clone: Its antigen remains unidentified. No base quality values were provided; no much bigger clone lies one nucleotide off.

The clonotype originates from a man younger than 35 in good health. Some clones in this sample may be carry-over from other donors' samples. The sample was naive CD4+ T cells from PBMCs. Read against the paper, the sample's cell subset or site label means: CD45RA+ positively selected. The chain joins TRBV27 to TRBJ2-7; TRBD1 is perhaps the D gene, given 6 matching bases. The DNA is TGTGCCAGCAGCAGCCGGGGCAGGGGAGACGAGCAGTACTTC. Translated, this gives CASSSRGRGDEQYF.